This T cell receptor beta chain was documented in a study of cytomegalovirus exposure and HLA in healthy donors. Study-wide background: As an earlier analysis found, around 170 million T cells yielded approximately 100 million unique TCR beta sequences. Findings of the study overall: A later analysis found common viral pathogens apparently linked to several of the most significant clusters. Being productive about 87% or about 30% of the time was typical of most TCR beta V segments in an earlier analysis.

V was cut by 8 bases and J by 0 bases, with 11 bases left in between. CDR1 and CDR2 (germline): LNHDA, SQIVND (reference sequence). This CDR3 is built from 14 residues. As regards this clone: Its antigen is unidentified.

The PCR used 60 Vbeta and 13 Jbeta primers. In the original analysis: Unique TCR beta chains totaled 80 million to 100 million in a later count, with approximately 10 million of them shared. Produced via immunoSEQ multiplex PCR; TCRdb's table is partial and in-frame only. The V and J calls and clone size were taken over from that table, and D and trimming were inferred from the DNA. This table has about 120,000 clones, roughly 87% appearing once. This receptor was identified in a woman between 18 and 29 years old in good health and CMV-seronegative. The sample was PBMCs. This rearrangement joins TRBV19 to TRBJ1-5, with TRBD1 as a possible D gene (5 bases). DNA of the CDR3: TGTGCCAGTGGACCAGGGCCTAGCAATCAGCCCCAGCATTTT. Protein sequence: CASGPGPSNQPQHF.